This entry lists 20 T cell receptor beta chains sequenced from one sample in a study of shared clonotypes between healthy human individuals. Here immunoSEQ multiplex PCR was the method, and the copy in TCRdb shows in-frame clones only, minus some. The sample lists around 2,000,000 clones, approximately 94% occurring once. Positively selected for CCR7, the CD45RO-negative cells used as naive CD8 cells excluded terminally differentiated effector memory CD45RA+ cells. The sample consisted of naive CD8+ T cells sorted from blood. These receptors were collected from a man between 18 and 29 years old in good health.

Note on this clone: The same CDR3 can be traced to other DNA sequences in this sample. V is TRBV5-1 and J is TRBJ2-3, with 8 bases matching TRBD2. Trimming cost V 5 bases and J 1 base; bases outside gene matches: 3. CDR1 is SGHRS, CDR2 YFSETQ, per germline. This CDR3 comprises 14 residues. This CDR3 is CASRYSGGTDTQYF. The CDR3 nucleotides read TGCGCCAGCAGGTATAGCGGGGGCACAGATACGCAGTATTTT.

This clone was recorded only once. Other DNA sequences in the same sample also yield this CDR3. The chain employs TRBV27 and TRBJ2-7, with 7 bases lining up with TRBD1. Germline CDR1 reads MNHEY; CDR2 reads SMNVEV (reference sequence). The CDR3 runs to 13 residues. The J segment lost 4 bases and the V segment lost 4 bases, leaving 4 bases of the junction unmatched. The DNA of the CDR3 is TGTGCCAGCAGTTACAGGACAGGTTACGAGCAGTACTTC. Translating gives CASSYRTGYEQYF.

The chain carries TRBV7-9 and TRBJ2-7; a possible D gene is TRBD1 (7 bases). Trimming left V 3 bases short and J 4 bases short, with 13 bases between. There are 14 residues in the CDR3. Germline V CDR1 and CDR2: SEHNR, FQNEAQ (reference sequence). The CDR3 DNA reads as TGTGCCAGCAGCTTCGAGCAGGGGGGTTACGAGCAGTACTTC. The encoded protein is CASSFEQGGYEQYF.

J is TRBJ2-1 and V is TRBV5-1, with a possible D match to TRBD2 (6 bases). The CDR3 spans 14 residues. The V gene lost 4 bases and the J gene lost 5 bases, with 13 bases spanning the gap. Germline CDR1 SGHRS, CDR2 YFSETQ. CDR3 sequence reads: CASSPGTADNEQFF. The CDR3 coding sequence is TGCGCCAGCAGCCCGGGGACTGCAGACAATGAGCAGTTCTTC.

This chain joins TRBV29-1 and TRBJ2-7, with 7 positions matching TRBD1. The trim removed 2 bases at V and 0 bases at J, leaving 7 bases unmatched. From germline, CDR1 is SQVTM and CDR2 ANQGSEA. The CDR3 is 15 amino acids. Here the CDR3 reads CSVERVGQSSYEQYF. The DNA for the CDR3 is TGCAGCGTTGAACGCGTGGGACAGAGCTCCTACGAGCAGTACTTC.

The chain is built from TRBV28 and TRBJ1-1; D unclear. Per germline, CDR1 MDHEN and CDR2 SYDVKM. Trimming removed 3 bases from V and 1 base from J, with 9 bases in between. The CDR3 sequence is 14 residues long. The CDR3 DNA sequence: TGTGCCAGCAGTTTTGGGTGGGGGAACACTGAAGCTTTCTTT. Encoded protein: CASSFGWGNTEAFF.

The table lists this clone with a count of one. The chain has TRBV7-9 and TRBJ2-5; D uncertain. Trimming took off 1 base at V and 1 base at J, with 10 bases between the two ends. The CDR3 contains 15 residues. Germline CDR1 and CDR2: SEHNR and FQNEAQ (reference sequence). CDR3 amino acids: CASSLGVQSQETQYF. The CDR3, as DNA: TGTGCCAGCAGCTTAGGGGTACAGAGCCAAGAGACCCAGTACTTC.

The J gene is TRBJ2-7, the V gene TRBV19; D may be TRBD1 (5 bases). The CDR3 is 12 amino acids. The germline V gene has CDR1 LNHDA and CDR2 SQIVND (reference sequence). The V end lost 7 bases, the J end lost 5 bases, and 12 bases lay between the germline ends. The CDR3 is CASTGFEDEQYF. CDR3 sequence (DNA): TGTGCCAGTACAGGGTTCGAGGACGAGCAGTACTTC.

The chain recombines TRBV2 with TRBJ1-1; no firm D call. Trimming shortened V by 1 base and J by 6 bases, and 9 bases separated the two germline ends. CDR3 length: 13 residues. CDR1 is SNHLY, CDR2 FYNNEI, per germline. The CDR3 DNA sequence: TGTGCCAGCAGTGAAGGGATTGGCGCTGAAGCTTTCTTT. Its translation: CASSEGIGAEAFF.

This sequence joins TRBV27 and TRBJ2-2, with 13 bases that match TRBD2. CDR3 size: 18 residues. Trimming took 3 bases from V and 6 from J; bases not matched to a gene: 10. From germline, CDR1 is MNHEY and CDR2 SMNVEV (reference sequence). The CDR3 DNA follows: TGTGCCAGCAGTTTTGGACTAGCGGGAGTAAAAGTCCCCGGGGAGCTGTTTTTT. Translated: CASSFGLAGVKVPGELFF.

This chain connects TRBV9 to TRBJ2-7, with a tentative D call TRBD2 (5 bases). CDR1 and CDR2 (germline): SGDLS, YYNGEE. V was cut by 3 bases and J by 2 bases, with 15 bases left in between. This CDR3 has 15 residues. For the CDR3, the DNA is TGTGCCAGCAGCGCTGGAGGACTCCTCACCTACGAGCAGTACTTC. Translating gives CASSAGGLLTYEQYF. Based on the CDR3 plus reference TRBV9 and TRBJ2-7, the full variable domain is DSGVTQTPKHLITATGQRVTLRCSPRSGDLSVYWYQQSLDQGLQFLIQYYNGEERAKGNILERFSAQQFPDLHSELNLSSLELGDSALYFCASSAGGLLTYEQYFGPGTRLTVT.

This clone was seen just once. CDR3 nucleotide sequence: TGTGCCAGCAGTATGGGACAGGCGGTTGAGCAGTTCTTC. Translation gives CASSMGQAVEQFF. The chain is built from TRBV28 and TRBJ2-1, with 8 bases lining up with TRBD1. In germline, CDR1 is MDHEN, CDR2 SYDVKM. The CDR3 is 13 residues long. Trimming cost V 5 bases and J 9 bases; bases outside gene matches: 6.

The V and J genes are TRBV10-1 and TRBJ2-1, with TRBD2 matching 12 bases. Germline loops: CDR1 WNHNN, CDR2 SYGVQD (reference sequence). V gave up 3 bases and J gave up 12 bases; unmatched junction bases: 6. This CDR3 has 14 residues. For the CDR3, the DNA is TGCGCCAGCAGTGATGGACTAGCGGGAAGTGTGCAGTTCTTC. It codes for CASSDGLAGSVQFF.

This chain links TRBV29-1 with TRBJ2-1, with 9 bases matching TRBD2. Germline V gives CDR1 SQVTM, CDR2 ANQGSEA. The CDR3 spans 14 residues. Trimming took 2 bases from V and 3 from J; bases not matched to a gene: 2. CDR3 amino acids: CSVELAGDYNEQFF. CDR3 DNA: TGCAGCGTTGAATTAGCGGGGGACTACAATGAGCAGTTCTTC.

The chain combines TRBV13 with TRBJ2-3; D is perhaps TRBD1 (5 bases). The length of the CDR3 is 16 residues. Germline V lookup: CDR1 PRHDT, CDR2 FYEKMQ (reference sequence). The ends were cut back, 5 bases at V and 1 base at J, with 16 bases in the middle. The CDR3 region is CASSILQVGGTDTQYF. The CDR3 DNA follows: TGTGCCAGCAGCATATTACAGGTTGGGGGCACAGATACGCAGTATTTT.

Remarks on this clone: The sample has other DNA sequences that encode this CDR3 too. The chain is built from TRBV5-5 and TRBJ2-7; D is uncertain. V was pared by 7 bases and J by 2 bases, with 4 bases between. Germline CDR1 and CDR2: SGHKS and YYEKEE (reference sequence). The CDR3 totals 10 residues. The CDR3 DNA is TGTGCCAGCGGACCCTACGAGCAGTACTTC. This translates into CASGPYEQYF.

The gene calls are TRBV7-9 and TRBJ1-1, with 7 nucleotides matching TRBD1. V lost 4 bases, J lost 5 bases, and 4 bases stayed unmatched. The CDR3 consists of 13 residues. Germline V gene lookup returns CDR1 SEHNR and CDR2 FQNEAQ (reference sequence). CDR3 DNA: TGTGCCAGCAGCTCCTCAGGGGGAACTGAAGCTTTCTTT. Protein: CASSSSGGTEAFF.

This chain connects TRBV4-3 to TRBJ2-5, with 8 bases lining up with TRBD2. Germline trimming cut 4 bases from V and 2 bases from J; bases unmatched to any gene: 6. Germline V gene sequence: CDR1 LGHNA, CDR2 YSLEER. The CDR3 has 15 residues. The CDR3 reads CASSRILAAQETQYF. The CDR3 nucleotides read TGCGCCAGCAGCCGCATACTAGCGGCTCAAGAGACCCAGTACTTC.

The chain is built from TRBV28 and TRBJ2-5; 7 bases match TRBD2. J gave up 0 bases and V 6 bases, and 4 bases lay outside the gene matches. Germline V gives CDR1 MDHEN, CDR2 SYDVKM. The CDR3 runs to 14 residues. Here the CDR3 reads CASRFLADQETQYF. The CDR3 bases are TGTGCCAGCAGGTTTCTAGCGGACCAAGAGACCCAGTACTTC.

The chain carries TRBV29-1 and TRBJ1-2, with no clear D. V was cut by 2 bases and J by 4 bases, with 11 bases left in between. This CDR3 comprises 13 residues. Germline lookup yields CDR1 SQVTM and CDR2 ANQGSEA. CDR3 amino acids: CSVETGRSYGYTF. The CDR3 nucleotides read TGCAGCGTTGAAACGGGAAGGAGCTATGGCTACACCTTC.